Each of the 18 T cell receptor beta chains below was sequenced from the same sample in a study of blood T cell repertoires in COVID-19. The protocol was immunoSEQ multiplex PCR, while the TCRdb copy is restricted to in-frame clones and leaves out a portion. Of about 20,000 clones in the sample, over 90% were seen once. Sequencing was performed on peripheral blood. The receptor source for this set is a woman in her 50s with active COVID-19.

V and J are TRBV5-4 and TRBJ2-1; 7 positions match TRBD2. CDR1 and CDR2 from the germline V gene are SGHNT and YYREEE (reference sequence). The CDR3 is made up of 15 amino acids. V trimming: 2 bases; J trimming: 3 bases; junction bases outside the gene matches: 5. CDR3 DNA: TGTGCCAGCAGCTTCGGCGGGAGAGTCTACAATGAGCAGTTCTTC. This gives the protein CASSFGGRVYNEQFF.

This clone appeared once. The chain joins TRBV19 to TRBJ2-7, with TRBD1 matching 7 bases. V lost 8 bases and J lost 1; bases outside the gene matches: 5. CDR3 length: 13 residues. Germline V gives CDR1 LNHDA, CDR2 SQIVND (reference sequence). The CDR3 DNA is TGTGCCAGTCTTGACAGGGATTCCTACGAGCAGTACTTC. It encodes CASLDRDSYEQYF.

The chain uses TRBV7-9 and TRBJ2-2; perhaps TRBD2 as D (5 bases). V lost 0 bases, J lost 8 bases, and 10 bases lay in between. This CDR3 spans 14 amino acids. The germline V gene encodes CDR1 SEHNR and CDR2 FQNEAQ (reference sequence). CDR3: CASSLALPGGELFF. In DNA, the CDR3 is TGTGCCAGCAGCTTAGCCCTCCCGGGAGGGGAGCTGTTTTTT.

The chain has TRBV19 and TRBJ2-1; possible D gene TRBD2, 6 bases. This CDR3 has 15 residues. Germline V gene sequence: CDR1 LNHDA, CDR2 SQIVND (reference sequence). V was cut by 1 base and J by 5 bases, with 12 bases left in between. This CDR3 reads CASSIGLGLNNEQFF. The CDR3 nucleotides read TGTGCCAGTAGTATAGGACTAGGGCTCAACAATGAGCAGTTCTTC.

V usage is TRBV30 and J usage is TRBJ1-2; no clear D. V lost 0 bases and J 7 bases, leaving 18 bases between the germline ends. CDR1 and CDR2 from the germline V gene are GTSNPN and SVGIG (reference sequence). The CDR3 extends over 15 amino acids. CDR3 in amino acids: CAWSVMARSESGYTF. The CDR3 DNA reads as TGTGCCTGGAGTGTAATGGCCAGAAGTGAATCTGGCTACACCTTC.

The genes are TRBV28 and TRBJ2-5, with TRBD2 identical over 14 bases. This CDR3 comprises 16 residues. Germline lookup yields CDR1 MDHEN and CDR2 SYDVKM. J was trimmed by 4 bases and V by 5 bases; bases with no gene match: 6. For the CDR3, the DNA is TGTGCCAGCAGTCTCACCGGGACTAGCGGGAGAGAGACCCAGTACTTC. Translation: CASSLTGTSGRETQYF.

The CDR3 sequence is CASSTGTSGVTDTQYF. DNA of the CDR3: TGTGCCAGTAGCACCGGGACTAGCGGGGTCACAGATACGCAGTATTTT. V and J are TRBV19 and TRBJ2-3, with 13 bases lining up with TRBD2. Germline-derived CDR1 and CDR2 are LNHDA and SQIVND (reference sequence). This CDR3 has 16 amino acids. Unmatched junction bases numbered 5, after V lost 6 bases and J lost 2 bases.

The chain couples TRBV5-1 to TRBJ1-1, with 7 bases matching TRBD1. The germline gives CDR1 SGHRS, CDR2 YFSETQ. With 2 bases clipped from V and 7 bases from J, the junction kept 8 bases outside the gene matches. The CDR3 is made up of 14 amino acids. CDR3 in DNA: TGCGCCAGCAGCTTCGAAAGGACAGGCGGTGAAGCTTTCTTT. Amino acids: CASSFERTGGEAFF.

The gene calls are TRBV6-1 and TRBJ1-2; TRBD1 matches at 12 bases. Losses at the gene ends were 4 bases for V and 2 bases for J; bases not matched to a gene: 5. The CDR3 is made up of 16 amino acids. Per germline, CDR1 MNHNS and CDR2 SASEGT. In nucleotides, the CDR3 is TGTGCCAGCAGTGTGGGACAGGGGGCTGGGAACTATGGCTACACCTTC. Its protein is CASSVGQGAGNYGYTF.

The count of this clone is one. J is TRBJ2-7 and V is TRBV29-1; D is perhaps TRBD1 (5 bases). CDR1 and CDR2 from the germline V gene are SQVTM and ANQGSEA. Trimming stripped 5 bases from V and 3 bases from J, with 23 bases between. The CDR3 totals 16 residues. The CDR3 loop is CSVRSRLRVNIYEQYF. The CDR3 DNA sequence: TGCAGCGTTCGGAGTAGGCTCAGGGTTAACATCTACGAGCAGTACTTC.

This chain uses TRBV18 with TRBJ2-2, with 12 bases fitting TRBD2. Unmatched junction bases numbered 11, after V lost 6 bases and J lost 6 bases. This CDR3 region has 17 residues. Germline CDR1 and CDR2: KGHSH and LQKENI. CDR3 nucleotide sequence: TGTGCCAGCTCCCGGGACAGACTAGCGGGAGCACCCGGGGAGCTGTTTTTT. Its translation is CASSRDRLAGAPGELFF.

The chain links TRBV30 to TRBJ2-1, with 7 bases lining up with TRBD2. V was pared by 2 bases and J by 8 bases, with 9 bases of the junction left unmatched. This CDR3 is built from 14 residues. The germline V gene has CDR1 GTSNPN and CDR2 SVGIG (reference sequence). As DNA, the CDR3 is TGTGCCTGGAGTACCGGGACTACCGTGGATGAGCAGTTCTTC. This translates into CAWSTGTTVDEQFF.

The chain is built from TRBV11-2 and TRBJ1-1; D remains unclear. Germline lookup yields CDR1 SGHAT and CDR2 FQNNGV. Trimming pared 6 bases from V and 7 bases from J, leaving 12 bases between. The CDR3 contains 12 residues. The CDR3 loop reads CASRPVAVEAFF. In DNA, the CDR3 is TGTGCCAGCAGGCCCGTCGCAGTTGAAGCTTTCTTT.

This chain joins TRBV30 and TRBJ2-3; unclear D gene. The V and J ends lost 5 bases and 1 base respectively, with 13 bases between them. The CDR3 covers 14 residues. Germline V lookup: CDR1 GTSNPN, CDR2 SVGIG (reference sequence). The CDR3 sequence: CAWENLGGTDTQYF. DNA of the CDR3: TGTGCCTGGGAGAACCTAGGAGGCACAGATACGCAGTATTTT.

The chain has TRBV27 and TRBJ2-1; D might be TRBD2 (6 bases). V lost 7 bases and J lost 7, with 20 bases in between. The CDR3 has 15 residues. The germline CDR1 and CDR2 sequences are MNHEY and SMNVEV (reference sequence). CDR3 sequence (DNA): TGTGCCAGCAAGCCGGGACTCGGAGGTATGAATGAGCAGTTCTTC. It yields the protein CASKPGLGGMNEQFF.

The chain employs TRBV18 and TRBJ1-2, with 7 bases lining up with TRBD1. V was clipped by 5 bases and J by 2 bases; unmatched bases: 8. The CDR3 is 15 amino acids. Germline loops: CDR1 KGHSH, CDR2 LQKENI. In nucleotides, the CDR3 is TGTGCCAGCTCATACCGGGGACAGACCAACTATGGCTACACCTTC. This sequence encodes CASSYRGQTNYGYTF.

V and J are TRBV30 and TRBJ1-1; 7 nucleotides match TRBD1. The V gene's germline CDR1 is GTSNPN and CDR2 SVGIG (reference sequence). V dropped 7 bases and J dropped 0; count of bases not matched to a gene: 8. The CDR3 loop spans 14 amino acids. The CDR3 loop reads CAFEDRPMNTEAFF. CDR3 nucleotide sequence: TGTGCCTTCGAGGACAGGCCGATGAACACTGAAGCTTTCTTT.

The chain is built from TRBV2 and TRBJ2-7; 12 bases map to TRBD2. The CDR3 is made up of 16 amino acids. CDR1 is SNHLY, CDR2 FYNNEI, per germline. V dropped 4 bases and J dropped 3; count of bases not matched to a gene: 7. The CDR3 protein is CASSVDRTSGVYEQYF. CDR3 nucleotides: TGTGCCAGCAGTGTTGACCGGACTAGCGGGGTCTACGAGCAGTACTTC.